This record looks at one TCR beta chain sequence and its context. The antigen remains unidentified. Original processing methods: Filtering differed for immunoSEQ, which gave only junction sequences without quality scores. Data came from immunoSEQ multiplex PCR; TCRdb stores just in-frame clones and leaves some out. That table gives V, J and clone size, and the DNA gave D and trimming. Of about 1.5 million clones detected, 98% appear once; the ten largest clones hold approximately 0.44%. The CDR3 runs 13 residues. The V end was cut by 4 bases, the J end by 3 bases, with 8 bases between. Germline V gene sequence: CDR1 SGDLS, CDR2 YYNGEE. Both subsets, CD45RA+ naive and CD45RA-negative memory, were split from the CD4+ cells. The sample is drawn from a study of shared clonotypes between healthy human individuals. Notes on the study in general: Estimated richness was generally greater in naive than memory subsets. Against clonotypes common to all four donors, non-shared ones had lower generation probabilities.

The receptor was derived from a man in his thirties or forties in good health. The rearrangement links TRBV9 to TRBJ1-3; no definite D call. The sequencing input was naive CD4+ T cells sorted from blood. Subset meaning: CD45RA+ positively selected. The CDR3: CASSPLLGNTIYF. The DNA for the CDR3 is TGTGCCAGCAGCCCCCTCCTTGGAAACACCATATATTTT.